Below, 26 T cell receptor beta chains from the same sample are listed, as sequenced in a study of siplizumab effects on memory and regulatory T cells. TCRdb keeps only in-frame clones here, not all; method: immunoSEQ multiplex PCR. The table lists 95,000 to 100,000 clones, around nine tenths of them singletons. Sequences were obtained from non-Treg CD4+ T cells sorted from blood. The source of these receptors is a human donor in good health.

CDR3 nucleotides: TGTGCCAGCAGTCCCGACAGGGGGAACACTGAAGCTTTCTTT. Translation: CASSPDRGNTEAFF. The chain links TRBV6-4 to TRBJ1-1; the match to TRBD1 covers 8 bases. V was clipped by 5 bases and J by 1 base; unmatched bases: 3. The length of the CDR3 is 14 residues. Germline V gene lookup returns CDR1 MRHNA and CDR2 SNTAGT.

V and J are TRBV30 and TRBJ1-4; D remains unclear. Germline assignment: CDR1 GTSNPN and CDR2 SVGIG (reference sequence). The CDR3 is 15 residues long. The V and J ends lost 0 bases and 5 bases respectively, with 13 bases between them. The CDR3 DNA sequence: TGTGCCTGGAGTGTTCGGCAGCTTATAAATGAAAAACTGTTTTTT. This sequence encodes CAWSVRQLINEKLFF.

The V call is TRBV5-1, the J call TRBJ2-6; D is possibly TRBD2 (5 bases). Germline V lookup: CDR1 SGHRS, CDR2 YFSETQ. CDR3 length equals 16 residues. Between the trimmed V and J ends, which lost 2 bases and 0 bases, there was a span of 9 bases. The CDR3 sequence is CASSLSGVSGANVLTF. The CDR3 nucleotides read TGCGCCAGCAGCTTAAGCGGAGTCTCTGGGGCCAACGTCCTGACTTTC.

J is TRBJ2-2 and V is TRBV14; D possibly corresponds to TRBD1 (6 bases). CDR1 and CDR2 from the germline V gene are SGHDN and FVKESK. V gave up 5 bases and J gave up 4 bases, with 14 bases separating them. This CDR3 contains 15 residues. For the CDR3, the DNA is TGTGCCAGCAGCAAACTGAGGGGGACCACCGGGGAGCTGTTTTTT. Residues: CASSKLRGTTGELFF.

This rearrangement joins TRBV5-1 to TRBJ2-7; 13 nucleotides agree with TRBD2. V shed 4 bases, J shed 5 bases, and the junction held 3 bases outside the gene matches. The germline V gene encodes CDR1 SGHRS and CDR2 YFSETQ. The CDR3 is 14 residues long. The CDR3 reads CASSVGLAGDEQYF. The CDR3 nucleotides read TGCGCCAGCAGCGTCGGACTAGCGGGAGACGAGCAGTACTTC.

The chain links TRBV28 to TRBJ1-1; D may be TRBD1 (6 bases). In germline, CDR1 is MDHEN, CDR2 SYDVKM. This CDR3 is built from 14 residues. The V gene lost 6 bases and the J gene lost 1 base, with 12 bases spanning the gap. The CDR3 nucleotides read TGTGCCAGCAGAACCGGGACACAGAACACTGAAGCTTTCTTT. Translated: CASRTGTQNTEAFF.

The CDR3 region has the DNA TGTGCCAGCAGCTTGAGGACAGGCTGGAACACTGAAGCTTTCTTT. This gives the protein CASSLRTGWNTEAFF. The V call is TRBV11-2, the J call TRBJ1-1; 7 bases match TRBD1. This CDR3 comprises 15 residues. Germline V gives CDR1 SGHAT, CDR2 FQNNGV. The V and J ends lost 3 bases and 1 base, in that order; junction bases with no gene match: 5.

This chain uses TRBV5-1 with TRBJ1-3; no definite D call. Deletions cut 3 bases from V and 2 bases from J, with 9 bases between. In germline, CDR1 is SGHRS, CDR2 YFSETQ. The CDR3 loop spans 14 amino acids. The CDR3 here is CASSSTTAGNTIYF. For the CDR3, the DNA is TGCGCCAGCAGCTCTACGACCGCTGGAAACACCATATATTTT.

The chain is built from TRBV19 and TRBJ1-5, with D unresolved. The CDR3 is 17 residues long. V was pared by 7 bases and J by 2 bases, with 21 bases between. Germline CDR1 is LNHDA and CDR2 is SQIVND (reference sequence). The CDR3 DNA follows: TGTGCCAGTACCGCCATGGGCGGGCGACGCGGCAATCAGCCCCAGCATTTT. This gives the protein CASTAMGGRRGNQPQHF. Using reference TRBV19 and TRBJ1-5 for the parts outside the CDR3, the full variable domain is DGGITQSPKYLFRKEGQNVTLSCEQNLNHDAMYWYRQDPGQGLRLIYYSQIVNDFQKGDIAEGYSVSREKKESFPLTVTSAQKNPTAFYLCASTAMGGRRGNQPQHFGDGTRLSIL.

J is TRBJ1-5 and V is TRBV19, with D unclear. V was cut by 2 bases and J by 2 bases, with 10 bases left in between. Germline V gives CDR1 LNHDA, CDR2 SQIVND (reference sequence). The CDR3 length is 15 residues. The DNA for the CDR3 is TGTGCCAGTAGTATACCCGTTTTCGGCAATCAGCCCCAGCATTTT. Its translation: CASSIPVFGNQPQHF.

V is TRBV4-1 and J is TRBJ2-5; D is possibly TRBD2 (6 bases). This CDR3 has 18 residues. V was pared by 5 bases and J by 0 bases, with 22 bases between. CDR1 is MGHRA and CDR2 is YSYEKL in the germline V gene. The chain's CDR3 is CASSKFRGVADYQETQYF. In nucleotides, the CDR3 is TGCGCCAGCAGCAAGTTCCGAGGGGTAGCGGACTACCAAGAGACCCAGTACTTC.

The CDR3 bases are TGTGCCACTAGCAGGGGCGACCAAGAGACCCAGTACTTC. This codes for CATSRGDQETQYF. V usage is TRBV10-3 and J usage is TRBJ2-5; tentatively, D is TRBD1 (6 bases). This CDR3 contains 13 residues. With 10 bases removed from V and 0 bases from J, the gap between germline ends came to 12 bases. Per the germline V gene, CDR1 is ENHRY and CDR2 is SYGVKD.

V and J are TRBV6-5 and TRBJ1-1; 7 bases match TRBD1. J gave up 8 bases and V 0 bases, and 3 bases lay outside the gene matches. Germline loops: CDR1 MNHEY, CDR2 SVGAGI. The CDR3 runs to 13 residues. The CDR3 sequence is CASSYSGGQEAFF. In DNA form, the CDR3 reads TGTGCCAGCAGTTACTCGGGGGGACAGGAAGCTTTCTTT.

V and J are TRBV6-4 and TRBJ2-1; D is unresolved. The CDR3 length is 13 residues. The germline V and J ends were trimmed by 2 bases and 3 bases, with 5 bases remaining between them. Germline V gives CDR1 MRHNA, CDR2 SNTAGT. The CDR3 loop reads CASSDGDYNEQFF. The CDR3, as DNA: TGTGCCAGCAGTGACGGGGACTACAATGAGCAGTTCTTC.

The V and J genes are TRBV19 and TRBJ2-3; D is ambiguous. V lost 8 bases and J lost 5, with 8 bases in between. Germline values: CDR1 LNHDA, CDR2 SQIVND (reference sequence). CDR3 length equals 11 residues. CDR3 nucleotide sequence: TGTGCCAGTCTATCGGGAGATACGCAGTATTTT. It specifies CASLSGDTQYF. Using reference TRBV19 and TRBJ2-3 for the parts outside the CDR3, the full variable domain is DGGITQSPKYLFRKEGQNVTLSCEQNLNHDAMYWYRQDPGQGLRLIYYSQIVNDFQKGDIAEGYSVSREKKESFPLTVTSAQKNPTAFYLCASLSGDTQYFGPGTRLTVL.

The V and J genes are TRBV4-3 and TRBJ2-6; 7 bases fit TRBD1. Trimming took 0 bases from V and 0 from J; bases not matched to a gene: 2. Germline loops: CDR1 LGHNA, CDR2 YSLEER. This CDR3 is 17 amino acids long. The CDR3: CASSQEGDSSGANVLTF. The CDR3 bases are TGCGCCAGCAGCCAAGAGGGGGACAGCTCTGGGGCCAACGTCCTGACTTTC.

The chain joins TRBV19 to TRBJ2-5; D could derive from TRBD1 or TRBD2 (5 bases each). Gene TRBJ2-7 matches the end of the DNA better, so the J call may be wrong. The CDR3 has 15 residues. Germline V gene lookup returns CDR1 LNHDA and CDR2 SQIVND (reference sequence). CDR3 sequence reads: CASSTRALRGYEQYF. The CDR3 DNA sequence: TGTGCCAGTAGTACTAGGGCCCTGAGGGGCTACGAGCAGTACTTC.

This chain connects TRBV27 to TRBJ1-2; the D gene is possibly TRBD1 (5 bases). The CDR3 length is 12 residues. CDR1 MNHEY and CDR2 SMNVEV come from the germline V gene (reference sequence). Trimming removed 5 bases from V and 7 bases from J, with 11 bases in between. This CDR3 is CASSATGGGYTF. CDR3 DNA: TGTGCCAGCAGTGCAACAGGTGGTGGCTACACCTTC.

The rearrangement uses TRBV6-6 and TRBJ1-4; TRBD1 agrees at 7 bases. Germline trimming cut 2 bases from V and 7 bases from J; bases unmatched to any gene: 4. The germline CDR1 and CDR2 sequences are MNHNY and SVGAGI (reference sequence). CDR3 length: 14 residues. The CDR3 region is CASSYGGDSEKLFF. The CDR3 region has the DNA TGTGCCAGCAGTTACGGGGGGGACAGTGAAAAACTGTTTTTT.

In its sample, this clone was seen once. V and J are TRBV19 and TRBJ1-4; D gene uncertain. The CDR3 contains 15 residues. V dropped 4 bases and J dropped 7 bases, with 16 bases sitting between them. The germline gives CDR1 LNHDA, CDR2 SQIVND (reference sequence). The CDR3 nucleotides read TGTGCCAGTAGTACCGAACTCCGGAGGAGTGAAAAACTGTTTTTT. Protein product: CASSTELRRSEKLFF. Looking up the rest from reference TRBV19 and TRBJ1-4 gives the full variable domain: DGGITQSPKYLFRKEGQNVTLSCEQNLNHDAMYWYRQDPGQGLRLIYYSQIVNDFQKGDIAEGYSVSREKKESFPLTVTSAQKNPTAFYLCASSTELRRSEKLFFGSGTQLSVL.

CDR3 region: CASSVSGRRTDTQYF. CDR3 nucleotide sequence: TGTGCCAGCAGCGTTAGCGGGAGGCGCACAGATACGCAGTATTTT. V usage is TRBV9 and J usage is TRBJ2-3; TRBD2 matches at 10 bases. Germline-derived CDR1 and CDR2 are SGDLS and YYNGEE. V gave up 2 bases and J gave up 1 base; unmatched junction bases: 1. The CDR3 length is 15 residues.

This clone was found once. The chain uses TRBV9 and TRBJ1-1, with TRBD1 as a possible D gene (5 bases). From germline, CDR1 is SGDLS and CDR2 YYNGEE. This CDR3 is built from 14 residues. V lost 0 bases, J lost 3 bases, and 9 bases lay in between. CDR3 sequence (DNA): TGTGCCAGCAGCGTAGAAGGAGGGGACACTGAAGCTTTCTTT. This encodes CASSVEGGDTEAFF.

The chain recombines TRBV5-1 with TRBJ2-7; D might be TRBD1 (5 bases). Germline V CDR1 and CDR2: SGHRS, YFSETQ. The germline V and J ends were trimmed by 0 bases and 4 bases, with 11 bases remaining between them. The CDR3 totals 14 residues. The CDR3 region is CASSLVGREYEQYF. The DNA for the CDR3 is TGCGCCAGCAGCTTGGTTGGCAGGGAATACGAGCAGTACTTC.

This chain uses TRBV6-6 with TRBJ2-3; 7 bases fit TRBD2. Germline CDR1 MNHNY, CDR2 SVGAGI (reference sequence). V lost 2 bases to trimming and J lost 3 bases; unmatched junction nucleotides: 5. The CDR3 runs 15 residues. CDR3 nucleotide sequence: TGTGCCAGCAGTTACGGGAGCGGGGTGACAGATACGCAGTATTTT. This gives the protein CASSYGSGVTDTQYF.

The table lists this clone with a few counts. The chain carries TRBV6-5 and TRBJ2-2; a possible D gene is TRBD1 (5 bases). Germline values: CDR1 MNHEY, CDR2 SVGAGI. V was clipped by 5 bases and J by 9 bases, with 13 bases between them. This CDR3 contains 13 residues. The CDR3 spells CASSDQTARELFF. In nucleotides, the CDR3 is TGTGCCAGCAGTGATCAGACAGCTCGGGAGCTGTTTTTT.

The chain links TRBV7-2 to TRBJ2-2; tentatively, D is TRBD1 or TRBD2 (6 bases each). The CDR3 is made up of 16 amino acids. Per germline, CDR1 SGHTA and CDR2 FQGNSA. Trimming shortened V by 2 bases and J by 1 base, and 11 bases separated the two germline ends. CDR3 DNA: TGTGCCAGCAGCTTATGGGGGGCCCGGAACACCGGGGAGCTGTTTTTT. As protein: CASSLWGARNTGELFF.